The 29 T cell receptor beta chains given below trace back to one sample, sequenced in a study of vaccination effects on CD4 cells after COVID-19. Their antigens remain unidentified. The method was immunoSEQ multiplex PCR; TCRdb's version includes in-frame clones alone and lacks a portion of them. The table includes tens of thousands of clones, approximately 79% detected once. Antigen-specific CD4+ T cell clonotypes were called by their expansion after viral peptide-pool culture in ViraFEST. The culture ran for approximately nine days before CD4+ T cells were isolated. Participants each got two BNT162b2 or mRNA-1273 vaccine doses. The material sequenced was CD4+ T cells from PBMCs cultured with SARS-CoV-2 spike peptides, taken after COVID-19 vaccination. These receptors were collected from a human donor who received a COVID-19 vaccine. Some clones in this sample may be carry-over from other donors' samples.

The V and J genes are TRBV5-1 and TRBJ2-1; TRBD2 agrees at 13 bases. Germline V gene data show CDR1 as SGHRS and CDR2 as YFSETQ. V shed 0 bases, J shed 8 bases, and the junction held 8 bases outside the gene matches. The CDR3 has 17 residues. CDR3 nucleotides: TGCGCCAGCAGCTTGGTAGGGGGACTAGCGGGGTTTCATGAGCAGTTCTTC. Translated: CASSLVGGLAGFHEQFF.

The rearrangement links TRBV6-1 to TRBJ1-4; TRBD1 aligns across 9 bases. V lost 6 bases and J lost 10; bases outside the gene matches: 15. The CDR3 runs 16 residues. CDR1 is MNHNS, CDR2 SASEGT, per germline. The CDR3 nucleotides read TGTGCCAGCAGAGAAACCGGGACAGGGACCGTTAGAAAACTGTTTTTT. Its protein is CASRETGTGTVRKLFF.

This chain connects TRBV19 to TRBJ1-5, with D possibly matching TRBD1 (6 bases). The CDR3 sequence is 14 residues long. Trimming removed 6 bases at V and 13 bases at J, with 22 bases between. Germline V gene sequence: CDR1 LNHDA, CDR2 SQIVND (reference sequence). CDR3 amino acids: CASRPDSVPISQHF. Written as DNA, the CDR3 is TGTGCCAGTAGACCGGACAGCGTCCCTATATCTCAGCATTTT.

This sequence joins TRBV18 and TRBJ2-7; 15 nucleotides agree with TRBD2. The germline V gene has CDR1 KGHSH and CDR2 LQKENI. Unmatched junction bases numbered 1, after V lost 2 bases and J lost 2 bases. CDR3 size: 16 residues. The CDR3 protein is CASSPRTSGGAYEQYV. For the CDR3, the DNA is TGTGCCAGCTCACCAAGGACTAGCGGGGGGGCCTACGAGCAGTACGTC.

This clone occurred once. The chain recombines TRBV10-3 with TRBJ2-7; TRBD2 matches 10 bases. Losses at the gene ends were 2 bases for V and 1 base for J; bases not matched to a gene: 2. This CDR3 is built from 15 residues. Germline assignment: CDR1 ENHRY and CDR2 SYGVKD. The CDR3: CAISEVAGGSYEQYV. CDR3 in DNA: TGTGCCATCAGTGAGGTAGCGGGGGGTTCCTACGAGCAGTACGTC.

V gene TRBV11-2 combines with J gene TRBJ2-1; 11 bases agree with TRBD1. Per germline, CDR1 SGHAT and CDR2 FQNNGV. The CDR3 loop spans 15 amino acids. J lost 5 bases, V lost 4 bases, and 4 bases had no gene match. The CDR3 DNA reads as TGTGCCAGCAGCTCAGGACAGGGGGCCCACAATGAGCAGTTCTTC. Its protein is CASSSGQGAHNEQFF.

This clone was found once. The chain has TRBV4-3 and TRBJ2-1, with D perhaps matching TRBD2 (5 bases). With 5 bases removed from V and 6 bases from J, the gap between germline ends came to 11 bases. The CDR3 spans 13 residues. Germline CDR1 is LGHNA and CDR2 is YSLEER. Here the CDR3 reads CASSLERFNEQFF. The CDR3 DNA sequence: TGCGCCAGCAGCTTAGAGCGGTTCAATGAGCAGTTCTTC.

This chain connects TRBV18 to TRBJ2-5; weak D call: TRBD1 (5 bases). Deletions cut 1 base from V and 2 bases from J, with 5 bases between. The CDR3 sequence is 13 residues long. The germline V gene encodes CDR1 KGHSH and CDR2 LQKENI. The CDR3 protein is CASSPRQQETQYF. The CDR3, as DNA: TGTGCCAGCTCACCACGACAGCAAGAGACCCAGTACTTC.

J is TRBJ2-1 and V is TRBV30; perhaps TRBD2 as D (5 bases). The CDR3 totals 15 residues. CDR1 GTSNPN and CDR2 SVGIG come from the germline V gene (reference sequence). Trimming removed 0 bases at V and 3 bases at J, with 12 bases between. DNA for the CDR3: TGTGCCTGGAGTGTACCGGGATCGATCTACAATGAGCAGTTCTTC. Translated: CAWSVPGSIYNEQFF.

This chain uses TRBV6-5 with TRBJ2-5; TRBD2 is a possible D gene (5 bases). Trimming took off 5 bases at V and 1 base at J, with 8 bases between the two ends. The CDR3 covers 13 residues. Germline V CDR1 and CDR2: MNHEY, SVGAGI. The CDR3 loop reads CASSTDFQETQYF. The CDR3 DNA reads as TGTGCCAGCAGTACGGACTTCCAAGAGACCCAGTACTTC.

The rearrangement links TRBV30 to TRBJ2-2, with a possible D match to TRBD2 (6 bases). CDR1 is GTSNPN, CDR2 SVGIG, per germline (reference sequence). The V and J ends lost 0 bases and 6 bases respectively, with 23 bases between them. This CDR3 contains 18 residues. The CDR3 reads CAWSVRFLGGKDAGELFF. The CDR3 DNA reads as TGTGCCTGGAGTGTAAGATTTCTGGGAGGAAAAGACGCCGGGGAGCTGTTTTTT.

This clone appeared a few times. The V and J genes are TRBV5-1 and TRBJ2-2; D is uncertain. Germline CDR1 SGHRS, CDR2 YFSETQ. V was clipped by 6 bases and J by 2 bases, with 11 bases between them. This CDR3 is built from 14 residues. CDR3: CASNQQVNTGELFF. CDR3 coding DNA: TGCGCCAGCAACCAGCAGGTCAACACCGGGGAGCTGTTTTTT.

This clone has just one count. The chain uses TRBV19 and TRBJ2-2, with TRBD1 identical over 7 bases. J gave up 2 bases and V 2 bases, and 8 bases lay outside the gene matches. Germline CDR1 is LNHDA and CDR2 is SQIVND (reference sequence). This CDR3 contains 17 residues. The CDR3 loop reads CASSIWKGQINTGELFF. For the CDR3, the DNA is TGTGCCAGTAGTATATGGAAGGGACAGATAAACACCGGGGAGCTGTTTTTT.

CDR3 sequence reads: CASSIQGDGNTIYF. In DNA, the CDR3 is TGTGCCAGCTCAATACAGGGAGATGGAAACACCATATATTTT. This chain links TRBV18 with TRBJ1-3, with TRBD1 as a possible D gene (6 bases). Germline lookup yields CDR1 KGHSH and CDR2 LQKENI. This CDR3 spans 14 amino acids. The V end was cut by 5 bases, the J end by 3 bases, with 11 bases between.

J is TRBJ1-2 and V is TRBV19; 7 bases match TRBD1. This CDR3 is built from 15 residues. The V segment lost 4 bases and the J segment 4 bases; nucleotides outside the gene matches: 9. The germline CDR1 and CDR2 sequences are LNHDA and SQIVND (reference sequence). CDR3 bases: TGTGCCAGTAGTAAAGGGGACAGTGAAGTCTATGGCTACACCTTC. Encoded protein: CASSKGDSEVYGYTF.

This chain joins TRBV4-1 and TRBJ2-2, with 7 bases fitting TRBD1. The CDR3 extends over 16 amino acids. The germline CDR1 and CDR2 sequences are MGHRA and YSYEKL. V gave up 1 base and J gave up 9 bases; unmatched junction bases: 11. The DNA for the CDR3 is TGCGCCAGCAGCCAAGTAGGCCCAGGGGGTTTCCGGGAGCTGTTTTTT. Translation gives CASSQVGPGGFRELFF.

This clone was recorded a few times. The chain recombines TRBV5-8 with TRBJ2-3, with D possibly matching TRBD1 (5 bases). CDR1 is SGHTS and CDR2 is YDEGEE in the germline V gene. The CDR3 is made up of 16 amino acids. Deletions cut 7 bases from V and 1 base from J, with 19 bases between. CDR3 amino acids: CASPGVPGYRTDTQYF. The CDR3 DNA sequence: TGTGCCAGCCCAGGAGTTCCAGGGTATCGCACAGATACGCAGTATTTT. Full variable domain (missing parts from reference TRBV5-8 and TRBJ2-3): EAGVTQSPTHLIKTRGQQATLRCSPISGHTSVYWYQQALGLGLQFLLWYDEGEERNRGNFPPRFSGRQFPNYSSELNVNALELEDSALYLCASPGVPGYRTDTQYFGPGTRLTVL.

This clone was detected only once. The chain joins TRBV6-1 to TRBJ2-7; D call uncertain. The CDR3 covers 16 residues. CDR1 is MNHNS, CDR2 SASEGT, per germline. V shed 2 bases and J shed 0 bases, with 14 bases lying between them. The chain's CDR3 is CASSETDKVSSYEQYV. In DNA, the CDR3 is TGTGCCAGCAGTGAAACCGACAAAGTTAGCTCCTACGAGCAGTACGTC.

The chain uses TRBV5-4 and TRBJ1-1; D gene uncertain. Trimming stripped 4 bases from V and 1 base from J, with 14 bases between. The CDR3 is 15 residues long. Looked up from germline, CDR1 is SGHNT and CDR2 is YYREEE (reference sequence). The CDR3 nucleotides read TGTGCCAGCAGCCCCACCCTAGACCGGAACACTGAAGCTTTCTTT. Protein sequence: CASSPTLDRNTEAFF. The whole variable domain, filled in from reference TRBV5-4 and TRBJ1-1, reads ETGVTQSPTHLIKTRGQQVTLRCSSQSGHNTVSWYQQALGQGPQFIFQYYREEENGRGNFPPRFSGLQFPNYSSELNVNALELDDSALYLCASSPTLDRNTEAFFGQGTRLTVV.

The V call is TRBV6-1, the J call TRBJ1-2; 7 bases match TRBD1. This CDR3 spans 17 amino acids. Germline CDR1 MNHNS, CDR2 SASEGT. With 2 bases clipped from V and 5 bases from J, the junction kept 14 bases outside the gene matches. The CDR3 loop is CASSEQVRGWSKYGYTF. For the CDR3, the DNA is TGTGCCAGCAGTGAACAAGTCAGGGGGTGGAGTAAATATGGCTACACCTTC.

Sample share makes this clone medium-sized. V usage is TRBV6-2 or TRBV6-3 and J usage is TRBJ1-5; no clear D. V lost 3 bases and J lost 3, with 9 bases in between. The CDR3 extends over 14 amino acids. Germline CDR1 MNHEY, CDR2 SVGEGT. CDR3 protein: CASSYSGDNQPQHF. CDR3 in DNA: TGTGCCAGCAGTTATTCAGGCGACAATCAGCCCCAGCATTTT.

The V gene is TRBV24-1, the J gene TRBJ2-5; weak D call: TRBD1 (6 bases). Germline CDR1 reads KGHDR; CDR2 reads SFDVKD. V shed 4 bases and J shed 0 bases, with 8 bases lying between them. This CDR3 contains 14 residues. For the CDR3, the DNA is TGTGCCACCAGTGAGCACAGGGACCAAGAGACCCAGTACTTC. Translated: CATSEHRDQETQYF.

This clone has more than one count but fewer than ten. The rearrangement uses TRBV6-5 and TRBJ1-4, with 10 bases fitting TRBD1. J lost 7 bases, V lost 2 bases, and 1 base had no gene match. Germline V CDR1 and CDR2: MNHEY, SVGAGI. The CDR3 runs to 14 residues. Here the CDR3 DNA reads TGTGCCAGCAGTTACGACAGGGGGCGTGAAAAACTGTTTTTT. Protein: CASSYDRGREKLFF.

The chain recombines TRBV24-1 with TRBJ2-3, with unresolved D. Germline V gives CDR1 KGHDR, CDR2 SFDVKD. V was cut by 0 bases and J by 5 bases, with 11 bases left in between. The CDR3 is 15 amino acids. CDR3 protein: CATSDLGPWGDTQYF. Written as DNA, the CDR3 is TGTGCCACCAGTGATTTGGGCCCGTGGGGAGATACGCAGTATTTT.

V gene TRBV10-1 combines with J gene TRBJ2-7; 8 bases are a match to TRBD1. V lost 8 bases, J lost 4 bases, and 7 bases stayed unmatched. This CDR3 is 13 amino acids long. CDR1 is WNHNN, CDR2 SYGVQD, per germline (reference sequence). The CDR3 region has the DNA TGCGCCAGCCCCCGGACAGGGCAGTACGAGCAGTACGTC. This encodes CASPRTGQYEQYV.

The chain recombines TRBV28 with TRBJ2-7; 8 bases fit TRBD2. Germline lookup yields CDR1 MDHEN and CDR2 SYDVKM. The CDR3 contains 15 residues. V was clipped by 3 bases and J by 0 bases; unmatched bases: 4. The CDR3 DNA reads TGTGCCAGCAGTTTCCCGGGGGGGGGCTCCTACGAGCAGTACGTC. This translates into CASSFPGGGSYEQYV.

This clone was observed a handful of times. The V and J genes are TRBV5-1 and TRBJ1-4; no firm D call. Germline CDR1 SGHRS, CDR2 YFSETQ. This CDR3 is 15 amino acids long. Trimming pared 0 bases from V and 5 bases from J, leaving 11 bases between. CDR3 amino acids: CASSLGMVTNEKLFF. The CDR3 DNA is TGCGCCAGCAGCTTGGGGATGGTGACCAATGAAAAACTGTTTTTT. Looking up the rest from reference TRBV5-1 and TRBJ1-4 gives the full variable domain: KAGVTQTPRYLIKTRGQQVTLSCSPISGHRSVSWYQQTPGQGLQFLFEYFSETQRNKGNFPGRFSGRQFSNSRSEMNVSTLELGDSALYLCASSLGMVTNEKLFFGSGTQLSVL.

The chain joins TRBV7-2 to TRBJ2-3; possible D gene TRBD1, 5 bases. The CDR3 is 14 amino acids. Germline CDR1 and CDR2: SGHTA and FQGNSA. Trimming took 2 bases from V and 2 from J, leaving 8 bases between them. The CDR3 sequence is CASSLPGHTDTQYF. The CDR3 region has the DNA TGTGCCAGCAGCTTACCAGGGCACACAGATACGCAGTATTTT.

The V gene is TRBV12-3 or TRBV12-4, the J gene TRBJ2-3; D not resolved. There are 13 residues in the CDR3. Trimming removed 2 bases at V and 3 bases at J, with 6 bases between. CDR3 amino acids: CASSLFPTDTQYF. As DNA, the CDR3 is TGTGCCAGCAGTTTATTCCCGACAGATACGCAGTATTTT.